This T cell receptor beta chain was recorded in a study of blood T cell repertoires in COVID-19 (dated by TCRdb to about 2020). General notes on the study: The collaborator samples originated in the United States, Italy and Spain and spanned the acute and convalescent phases of COVID-19. The material from the prospective study consisted of cDNA or gDNA derived from T cells, B-cell-depleted T cells, or PBMCs. Deeply sampled blood TCRbeta repertoires from subjects exposed to, actively infected with, or recovered from COVID-19 were included in the dataset. The repertoires were released in a freely available public database meant as a resource for research on the immune response to SARS-CoV-2. Samples came from the ongoing ImmuneRACE study (first 160 participants) plus 1,254 subjects from 6 global collaborators. The sample metadata nearly always contained a de-identified subject ID, COVID-19 status, age in years and sex. HLA class I and class II types, where available, came from metadata supplied by the sample provider rather than from assay-based typing. Study-level results and caveats: How much clinical and demographic metadata was included differed by source and by participant, and the metadata was provided uncurated.

The CDR3, cysteine through phenylalanine, is 16 amino acids long. Only the CDR3 part of the read is kept: 48 bases, read in frame from the first base. The junction carries 15 bases between V and J, which are trimmed by 0 bases and 1 base respectively. The germline V gene encodes CDR1 GTSNPN and CDR2 SVGIG (reference sequence). In the prospective study, participants were about 18 to 95 years old, resided in fewer than 25 geographic areas of the United States, and were enrolled through a virtual design. Cohort assignment in the prospective study relied on participant-reported clinical history from a screening survey and a study questionnaire. In the prospective study, mobile phlebotomists collected whole blood, serum and a nasopharyngeal or oropharyngeal swab from each participant. Over a roughly 2-month period, participants in the prospective study had the option of providing additional blood draws and questionnaires. Before DNA extraction, blood samples from the prospective study were shipped at room temperature or frozen.

As for this clone: Its antigen has not been determined. Qualities for individual bases were not recorded, and no much larger clone is one base off.

TCRbeta CDR3 regions were amplified from genomic DNA by means of the immunoSEQ Assay, a bias-controlled multiplex PCR. The original pipeline was this. Within the assay, amplification of reference gene primers was used to estimate how many nucleated cells each sample contained. Sequence reads were collapsed and filtered to measure the absolute abundance of every unique TCRbeta CDR3 rearrangement. For each sample, productive Simpson clonality was calculated as the square root of Simpson's diversity index across productive rearrangements. TCRdb limited this immuneACCESS table to in-frame rearrangements with V and J called. A share of clones is missing; checked studies link under half to unresolved V genes, and the rest is unexplained. V and J calls and clone size are as listed in that table; D and trimming were resolved from the DNA. Counted in this sample were 120,000 to 150,000 clones; around 89% of them appeared once. The ten largest make up 1.2% of the sample.

The chain uses TRBV30 and TRBJ1-2; the best D guess is TRBD1, with 5 bases matching. The TCR originated in a young woman with acute COVID-19. Material for sequencing was PBMCs or T cells enriched from blood (not recorded which). For the CDR3, the sequence is CAWSVGALHVNYGYTF. The DNA is TGTGCCTGGAGTGTAGGGGCCCTTCACGTTAACTATGGCTACACCTTC.